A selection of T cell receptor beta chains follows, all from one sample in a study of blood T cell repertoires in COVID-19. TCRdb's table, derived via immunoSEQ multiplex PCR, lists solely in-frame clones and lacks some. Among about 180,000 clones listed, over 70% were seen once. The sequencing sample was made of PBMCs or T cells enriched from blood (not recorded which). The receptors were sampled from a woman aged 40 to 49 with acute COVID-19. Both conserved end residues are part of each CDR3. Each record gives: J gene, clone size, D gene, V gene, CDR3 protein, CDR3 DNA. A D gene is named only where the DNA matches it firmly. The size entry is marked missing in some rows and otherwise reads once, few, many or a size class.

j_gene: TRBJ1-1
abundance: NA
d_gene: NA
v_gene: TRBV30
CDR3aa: CAWSPSGGGTEAFF
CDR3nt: TGTGCCTGGAGTCCGAGCGGAGGAGGTACTGAAGCTTTCTTT

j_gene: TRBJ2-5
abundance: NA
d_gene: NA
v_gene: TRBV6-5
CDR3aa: CASGGSRETQYF
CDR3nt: TGTGCCAGCGGAGGGTCGAGGGAGACCCAGTACTTC

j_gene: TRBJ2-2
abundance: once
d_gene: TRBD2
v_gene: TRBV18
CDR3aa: CASSNLAGGTGELFF
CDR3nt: TGTGCCAGCTCAAACCTAGCGGGAGGCACCGGGGAGCTGTTTTTT

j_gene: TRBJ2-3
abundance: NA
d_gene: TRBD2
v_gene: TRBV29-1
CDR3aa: CSVQTSGMSTDTQYF
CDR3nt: TGCAGCGTTCAGACTAGCGGGATGAGCACAGATACGCAGTATTTT

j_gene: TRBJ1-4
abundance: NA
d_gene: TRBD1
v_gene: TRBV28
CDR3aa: CASRRSRDRGGNEKLFF
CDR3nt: TGTGCCAGCAGGAGGTCCCGGGACAGGGGGGGCAATGAAAAACTGTTTTTT

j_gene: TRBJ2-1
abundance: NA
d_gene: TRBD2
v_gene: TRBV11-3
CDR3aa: CASSSGTSGRAGEQFF
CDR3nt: TGTGCCAGCAGCTCAGGGACTAGCGGGAGGGCCGGGGAGCAGTTCTTC

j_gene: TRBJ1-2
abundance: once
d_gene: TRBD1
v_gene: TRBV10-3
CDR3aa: CAISESAMRDRTDGYTF
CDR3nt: TGTGCCATCAGTGAGTCGGCGATGCGGGACAGGACAGATGGCTACACCTTC

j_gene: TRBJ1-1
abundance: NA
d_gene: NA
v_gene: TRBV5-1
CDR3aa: CASSLVGLNTEAFF
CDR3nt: TGCGCCAGCAGCTTGGTGGGGCTGAACACTGAAGCTTTCTTT

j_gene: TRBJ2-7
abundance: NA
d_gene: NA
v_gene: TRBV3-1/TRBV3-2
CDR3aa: CASSFRYEQYF
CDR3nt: TGTGCCAGCAGCTTCCGCTACGAGCAGTACTTC

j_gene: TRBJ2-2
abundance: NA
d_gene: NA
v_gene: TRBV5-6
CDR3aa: CASSGGLGAPGELFF
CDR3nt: TGTGCCAGCAGTGGCGGTCTGGGAGCGCCCGGGGAGCTGTTTTTT

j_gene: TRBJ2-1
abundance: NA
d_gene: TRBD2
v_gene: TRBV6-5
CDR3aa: CASSYFAGANYNEQFF
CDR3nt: TGTGCCAGCAGTTACTTTGCGGGAGCGAACTACAATGAGCAGTTCTTC

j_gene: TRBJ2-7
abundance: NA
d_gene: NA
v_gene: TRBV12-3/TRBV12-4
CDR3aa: CASTPRLNYEQYF
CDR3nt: TGTGCCAGCACGCCTCGCCTAAACTACGAGCAGTACTTC

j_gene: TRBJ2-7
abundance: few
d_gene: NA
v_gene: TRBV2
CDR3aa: CASSDPRRRLYEQYF
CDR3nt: TGTGCCAGCAGTGACCCTCGGCGCAGGCTCTACGAGCAGTACTTC

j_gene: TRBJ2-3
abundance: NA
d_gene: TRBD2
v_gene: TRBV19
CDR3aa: CASSIAGGRPTDTQYF
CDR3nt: TGTGCCAGTAGTATAGCTGGCGGGAGGCCCACAGATACGCAGTATTTT

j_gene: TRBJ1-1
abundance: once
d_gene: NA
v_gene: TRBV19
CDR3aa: CASSIYTEAFF
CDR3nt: TGTGCCAGTAGTATCTACACTGAAGCTTTCTTT